These 27 T cell receptor beta chains were all obtained from the same sample, sequenced in a study of T cells in Graves' hyperthyroidism and ophthalmopathy. The investigators amplified TCR beta CDR3 regions from RNA transcripts. A set of HTBI primers served as the primers for a first-round RT-PCR of the TCR CDR3. TCRdb fed the multiplex PCR reads into MiXCR, producing one record per CDR3 protein. Among some 500,000 distinct CDR3 sequences, approximately 14% were seen once, and the ten largest hold about a sixth. The sample consisted of blood. The source of these receptors is a young woman with Graves' hyperthyroidism.

The chain combines TRBV9 with TRBJ2-5; TRBD1 is a possible D gene (5 bases). CDR1 SGDLS and CDR2 YYNGEE come from the germline V gene. With 0 bases removed from V and 2 bases from J, the gap between germline ends came to 11 bases. The CDR3 is 15 residues long. CDR3 sequence: CASSVAPRVQETQYF. DNA for the CDR3: TGTGCCAGCAGCGTAGCCCCCAGGGTGCAAGAGACCCAGTACTTC.

This clonotype was counted many times. The gene calls are TRBV20-1 and TRBJ2-3; 7 nucleotides match TRBD2. Trimming removed 3 bases from V and 2 bases from J; junction bases left unmatched: 8. The CDR3 is 15 residues long. CDR1 and CDR2 from the germline V gene are DFQATT and SNEGSKA (reference sequence). The CDR3 sequence is CSASSASGTTDTQYF. In nucleotides, the CDR3 is TGCAGTGCTAGTTCGGCTAGCGGTACCACAGATACGCAGTATTTT.

There are a few counts of this clonotype. This chain joins TRBV11-1 and TRBJ2-1, with no clear D. Deletions cut 5 bases from V and 5 bases from J, with 7 bases between. Germline V gene sequence: CDR1 SGHAT, CDR2 FQDESV (reference sequence). The CDR3 is 12 amino acids. The CDR3 loop is CASSPPDNEQFF. In DNA, the CDR3 is TGTGCCAGCAGCCCCCCAGACAATGAGCAGTTCTTC.

This clonotype was seen ten or more times. The genes are TRBV4-1 and TRBJ1-2; D is ambiguous. Germline V gene lookup returns CDR1 MGHRA and CDR2 YSYEKL. V lost 8 bases, J lost 8 bases, and 18 bases lay in between. This CDR3 spans 13 amino acids. CDR3 DNA sequence: TGCGCCAGCCGTAGGGAAAACCCCCAGGGCTACACCTTC. The encoded protein is CASRRENPQGYTF.

The J gene is TRBJ2-3, the V gene TRBV6-1; 7 bases fit TRBD2. The germline gives CDR1 MNHNS, CDR2 SASEGT. This CDR3 spans 14 amino acids. J gave up 6 bases and V 6 bases, and 9 bases lay outside the gene matches. CDR3: CASSRGREKDTQYF. DNA of the CDR3: TGTGCCAGCAGCCGAGGGCGGGAGAAGGATACGCAGTATTTT.

This clonotype was observed at least ten times. The chain combines TRBV2 with TRBJ2-3; maybe TRBD2 (6 bases). This CDR3 comprises 13 residues. Germline CDR1 SNHLY, CDR2 FYNNEI. The V and J ends lost 7 bases and 11 bases respectively, with 19 bases between them. CDR3 loop: CASTLTLEGEQYF. The CDR3 DNA sequence: TGTGCCAGCACCCTGACTTTGGAGGGAGAGCAGTATTTT.

This clonotype came up many times. This chain uses TRBV20-1 with TRBJ2-6, with unresolved D. The germline CDR1 and CDR2 sequences are DFQATT and SNEGSKA (reference sequence). Trimming removed 1 base from V and 2 bases from J, with 3 bases in between. The CDR3 sequence is 13 residues long. CDR3 sequence (DNA): TGCAGTGCTAGAGGAGCTGGGGCCAACGTCCTGACTTTC. This codes for CSARGAGANVLTF.

This clonotype was observed at least ten times. The V call is TRBV11-2, the J call TRBJ1-6; D ambiguous. V dropped 5 bases and J dropped 4 bases, with 9 bases sitting between them. The germline V gene encodes CDR1 SGHAT and CDR2 FQNNGV. The CDR3 has 14 residues. CDR3 residues: CASSPQPYNSPLHF. The CDR3 DNA is TGTGCCAGCAGCCCACAGCCTTATAATTCACCCCTCCACTTT. Full variable domain (rest looked up from reference TRBV11-2 and TRBJ1-6): EAGVAQSPRYKIIEKRQSVAFWCNPISGHATLYWYQQILGQGPKLLIQFQNNGVVDDSQLPKDRFSAERLKGVDSTLKIQPAKLEDSAVYLCASSPQPYNSPLHFGNGTRLTVT.

About this clonotype itself: A single base separates this from a much larger clone, so it may be a read error. The chain uses TRBV29-1 and TRBJ2-7, with 11 bases identical to TRBD2. The germline V gene encodes CDR1 SQVTM and CDR2 ANQGSEA. CDR3 length: 13 residues. The trim removed 6 bases at V and 4 bases at J, leaving 5 bases unmatched. CDR3 DNA: TGCAGCGTGACGACTAGCGGGACATACGAGCAGTACGTC. Translating it yields CSVTTSGTYEQYV.

This clonotype was picked up a small number of times. The chain has TRBV29-1 and TRBJ1-1, with D maybe TRBD1 (6 bases). Germline V gene sequence: CDR1 SQVTM, CDR2 ANQGSEA. The CDR3 is made up of 15 amino acids. V gave up 4 bases and J gave up 3 bases, with 18 bases separating them. The CDR3 loop is CSVVGAGSAYTEAFF. DNA for the CDR3: TGCAGCGTTGTGGGGGCAGGCAGTGCTTACACTGAAGCTTTCTTT.

This clonotype occurred many times. The rearrangement joins TRBV27 to TRBJ1-5; 10 nucleotides match TRBD1. The CDR3 has 15 amino acids. Looked up from germline, CDR1 is MNHEY and CDR2 is SMNVEV (reference sequence). V shed 6 bases, J shed 5 bases, and the junction held 7 bases outside the gene matches. CDR3 sequence: CASSPGTGAYQPQHF. The CDR3 nucleotides read TGTGCCAGCAGCCCCGGGACAGGGGCTTATCAGCCCCAGCATTTT.

The J gene is TRBJ2-6, the V gene TRBV3-1; D uncertain. The CDR3 has 17 residues. CDR1 LGHDT and CDR2 YNNKEL come from the germline V gene (reference sequence). Trimming removed 0 bases from V and 1 base from J, with 10 bases in between. The CDR3, as DNA: TGTGCCAGCAGCCAAGAACCCCCACAGTCTGGGGCCAACGTCCTGACTTTC. Translated: CASSQEPPQSGANVLTF.

This clonotype was detected a few times. The chain links TRBV2 to TRBJ2-7; TRBD1 or TRBD2 may be the D gene (5 bases each). V was trimmed by 6 bases and J by 5 bases, leaving 17 bases between them. Germline lookup yields CDR1 SNHLY and CDR2 FYNNEI. The CDR3 is made up of 14 amino acids. The CDR3 region has the DNA TGTGCCAGCAGGAGGGACCAACCTTGGGACGAGCAGTACTTC. Translating gives CASRRDQPWDEQYF. Based on the CDR3 plus reference TRBV2 and TRBJ2-7, the full variable domain is EPEVTQTPSHQVTQMGQEVILRCVPISNHLYFYWYRQILGQKVEFLVSFYNNEISEKSEIFDDQFSVERPDGSNFTLKIRSTKLEDSAMYFCASRRDQPWDEQYFGPGTRLTVT.

This clonotype appeared a few times. The chain couples TRBV19 to TRBJ2-1, with TRBD2 matching over 12 bases. Germline V gene lookup returns CDR1 LNHDA and CDR2 SQIVND (reference sequence). This CDR3 has 20 amino acids. The V and J ends lost 3 bases and 8 bases, in that order; junction bases with no gene match: 20. CDR3 protein: CASSIYPFRTSGKGPHEQFF. In DNA form, the CDR3 reads TGTGCCAGTAGTATTTACCCCTTCCGGACTAGCGGGAAGGGACCCCATGAGCAGTTCTTC.

This clonotype was seen many times. This sequence joins TRBV11-2 and TRBJ2-7; TRBD2 agrees at 7 bases. The CDR3 has 21 amino acids. V shed 2 bases and J 0 bases; nucleotides not matched to a gene: 22. Germline CDR1 is SGHAT and CDR2 is FQNNGV. The CDR3, as DNA: TGTGCCAGCAGCTTATTTTGGTTTAGGGAGGGAGTTTACCGACTCTCCTACGAGCAGTACTTC. Translating it yields CASSLFWFREGVYRLSYEQYF.

Many counts were recorded for this clonotype. The chain uses TRBV29-1 and TRBJ1-2, with D possibly matching TRBD1 (5 bases). Germline assignment: CDR1 SQVTM and CDR2 ANQGSEA. Trimming stripped 7 bases from V and 6 bases from J, with 12 bases between. The CDR3 is 11 residues long. The CDR3 sequence is CSARLGDGYTF. The DNA for the CDR3 is TGCAGCGCTCGGTTGGGGGATGGCTACACCTTC.

This clonotype was counted only a few times. The V call is TRBV7-3, the J call TRBJ2-5; TRBD1 agrees at 8 bases. This CDR3 contains 13 residues. Germline V lookup: CDR1 SGHTA, CDR2 FQGTGA. V dropped 5 bases and J dropped 5; count of bases not matched to a gene: 4. CDR3 protein: CASSPGGLETQYF. CDR3 coding DNA: TGTGCCAGCAGCCCAGGGGGCCTGGAGACCCAGTACTTC.

This clonotype was observed a handful of times. This chain uses TRBV6-1 with TRBJ1-2, with D tentatively TRBD1 (5 bases). The V end was cut by 5 bases, the J end by 0 bases, with 13 bases between. This CDR3 is 15 amino acids long. The germline gives CDR1 MNHNS, CDR2 SASEGT. The DNA of the CDR3 is TGTGCCAGCAGTAGGGACCGACAAGCTAACTATGGCTACACCTTC. Protein product: CASSRDRQANYGYTF.

This clonotype was seen once. This chain joins TRBV4-2 and TRBJ2-3; D remains ambiguous. Germline V gene lookup returns CDR1 LGHNA and CDR2 YNFKEQ. The CDR3 contains 16 residues. V shed 1 base and J shed 2 bases, with 13 bases lying between them. CDR3 in DNA: TGTGCCAGCAGCCAAGGGTCGGGCTTCCCCACAGATACGCAGTATTTT. Its translation: CASSQGSGFPTDTQYF.

This clonotype was observed at least ten times. V and J are TRBV2 and TRBJ1-5; D is unresolved. V dropped 6 bases and J dropped 5 bases, with 14 bases sitting between them. This CDR3 has 14 residues. CDR1 is SNHLY, CDR2 FYNNEI, per germline. The CDR3 DNA follows: TGTGCCAGCAGCACGAGACGGGATGATCAGCCCCAGCATTTT. It codes for CASSTRRDDQPQHF. The full variable domain, rest sourced from reference TRBV2 and TRBJ1-5, is EPEVTQTPSHQVTQMGQEVILRCVPISNHLYFYWYRQILGQKVEFLVSFYNNEISEKSEIFDDQFSVERPDGSNFTLKIRSTKLEDSAMYFCASSTRRDDQPQHFGDGTRLSIL.

In this sample, this clonotype turned up a few times. Given a much more abundant clone one base away, this may be a read error. The rearrangement uses TRBV2 and TRBJ2-3; 9 positions agree with TRBD1. Per the germline V gene, CDR1 is SNHLY and CDR2 is FYNNEI. The CDR3 consists of 13 residues. The trim removed 6 bases at V and 5 bases at J, leaving 3 bases unmatched. CDR3 sequence reads: CASRGQGIDTQYF. The CDR3, as DNA: TGTGCCAGCAGGGGACAGGGCATAGATACGCAGTATTTT.

This clonotype was recorded many times. The chain is built from TRBV11-2 and TRBJ2-7; 7 nucleotides match TRBD2. CDR1 and CDR2 from the germline V gene are SGHAT and FQNNGV. Trimming at V came to 1 base and at J to 4 bases, leaving 7 bases not matched to a gene. CDR3 length equals 15 residues. In DNA, the CDR3 is TGTGCCAGCAGCTTAGTGGCGGGAGTTTTGTACGAGCAGTACTTC. This sequence encodes CASSLVAGVLYEQYF.

Ten or more counts support this clonotype. V and J are TRBV3-1 and TRBJ1-6, with D possibly being TRBD1 (5 bases). The germline V and J ends were trimmed by 2 bases and 9 bases, with 5 bases remaining between them. The CDR3 runs 12 residues. Germline V lookup: CDR1 LGHDT, CDR2 YNNKEL (reference sequence). This CDR3 reads CASSQQGSPLHF. CDR3 DNA: TGTGCCAGCAGCCAACAGGGTTCACCCCTCCACTTT.

Concerning this clonotype itself: It may be a read error: a sequence one base away is much more abundant. The V call is TRBV4-1, the J call TRBJ1-1, with 7 bases matching TRBD1. There are 12 residues in the CDR3. CDR1 and CDR2 (germline): MGHRA, YSYEKL. V was clipped by 11 bases and J by 11 bases; unmatched bases: 14. This CDR3 reads CASRGGDGIAFF. The DNA for the CDR3 is TGCGCCTCCAGGGGGGGAGACGGCATTGCTTTCTTT.

This clonotype was recorded at least ten times. The V call is TRBV19, the J call TRBJ1-5; 11 bases match TRBD1. V shed 5 bases and J 7 bases; nucleotides not matched to a gene: 4. The CDR3 length is 14 residues. Looked up from germline, CDR1 is LNHDA and CDR2 is SQIVND (reference sequence). The DNA for the CDR3 is TGTGCCAGTAGTGGGACAGGGGGGAGGCAGCCCCAGCATTTT. This encodes CASSGTGGRQPQHF.

This clonotype was seen ten or more times. The V and J genes are TRBV5-1 and TRBJ2-3, with 7 bases lining up with TRBD2. This CDR3 region has 15 residues. The V gene's germline CDR1 is SGHRS and CDR2 YFSETQ. Unmatched junction bases numbered 4, after V lost 1 base and J lost 2 bases. CDR3 sequence reads: CASSLREAYTDTQYF. The DNA for the CDR3 is TGCGCCAGCAGCTTGCGGGAGGCTTACACAGATACGCAGTATTTT.

This clonotype was observed many times. The CDR3 protein is CASTIGQARGIPYEQYV. The CDR3, as DNA: TGTGCCAGCACCATCGGACAGGCCCGGGGTATCCCCTACGAGCAGTACGTC. The J gene is TRBJ2-7, the V gene TRBV6-1; 7 bases line up with TRBD1. CDR1 MNHNS and CDR2 SASEGT come from the germline V gene. CDR3 length: 17 amino acids. Trimming removed 7 bases from V and 2 bases from J; junction bases left unmatched: 17.